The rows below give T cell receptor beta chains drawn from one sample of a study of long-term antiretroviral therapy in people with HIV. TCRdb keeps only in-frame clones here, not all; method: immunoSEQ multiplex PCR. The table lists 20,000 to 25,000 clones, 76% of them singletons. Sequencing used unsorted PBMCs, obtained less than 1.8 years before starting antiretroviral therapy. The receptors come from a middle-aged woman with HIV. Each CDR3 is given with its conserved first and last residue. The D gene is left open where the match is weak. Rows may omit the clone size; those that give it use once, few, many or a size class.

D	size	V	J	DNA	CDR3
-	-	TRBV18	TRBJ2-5	TGTGCCAGCTCAAACACCGGACGGACCCAAGAGACCCAGTACTTC	CASSNTGRTQETQYF
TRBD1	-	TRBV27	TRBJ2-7	TGTGCCAGCAGAGACCGGGACAGCATCTACGAGCAGTACTTC	CASRDRDSIYEQYF
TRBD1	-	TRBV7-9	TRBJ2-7	TGTGCCAGCAGCTTCGGGACAGTGAGCTCCTACGAGCAGTACTTC	CASSFGTVSSYEQYF
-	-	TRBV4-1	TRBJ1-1	TGCGCCAGCAGCCAAAAAGCGGGGGTAAACACTGAAGCTTTCTTT	CASSQKAGVNTEAFF
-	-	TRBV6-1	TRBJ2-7	TGTGCCAGCAGGACTAGGGGGTCCTACGAGCAGTACTTC	CASRTRGSYEQYF
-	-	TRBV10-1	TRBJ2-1	TGCGCCAGCAGCCGAGGGGACTCCATAAATGAGCAGTTCTTC	CASSRGDSINEQFF
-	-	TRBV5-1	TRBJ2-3	TGCGCCAGCAGCTCCCAAGAGGGGAGCACAGATACGCAGTATTTT	CASSSQEGSTDTQYF
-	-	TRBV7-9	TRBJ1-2	TGTGCCAGCAGCTTAGTGCTGGGATTTGTGGGCTACACCTTC	CASSLVLGFVGYTF
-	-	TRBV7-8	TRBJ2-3	TGTGCCAGCAGCTTTAATACCGTAGATACGCAGTATTTT	CASSFNTVDTQYF
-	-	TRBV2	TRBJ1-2	TGTGCCAGCAGTTCCCTCGACGCGGAACCGCACCGGTATGGCTACACCTTC	CASSSLDAEPHRYGYTF
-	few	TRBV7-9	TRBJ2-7	TGTGCCAGCAGGTCAACGGGACACATCTACGAGCAGTACTTC	CASRSTGHIYEQYF
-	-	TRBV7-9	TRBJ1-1	TGTGCCAGCAGCTTAACGAGAGGGAACTTTGAAGCTTTCTTT	CASSLTRGNFEAFF
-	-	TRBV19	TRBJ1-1	TGTGCCAGTAGTATAGGGGGGTGGGGGTACACTGAAGCTTTCTTT	CASSIGGWGYTEAFF
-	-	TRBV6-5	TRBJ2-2	TGTGCCAGCTGGGAGAAAGGGAACACCGGGGAGCTGTTTTTT	CASWEKGNTGELFF
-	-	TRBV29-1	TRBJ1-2	TGCAGCGTTGAACTGTACACTACCTATGGCTACACCTTC	CSVELYTTYGYTF
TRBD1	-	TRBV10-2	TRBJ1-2	TGCGCCAGCAGAGGGACAGGGTCTGGCTACACCTTC	CASRGTGSGYTF
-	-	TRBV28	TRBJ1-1	TGTGCCAGCATCTGGGGCAGGGTGGGCACTGAAGCTTTCTTT	CASIWGRVGTEAFF
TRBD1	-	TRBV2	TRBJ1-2	TGTGCCAGCAGTAACTTCGGACAGGGAGGCAATGGCTACACCTTC	CASSNFGQGGNGYTF
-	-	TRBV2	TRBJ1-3	TGTGCCAGCAGAGAAGGGGGACAAGGGTCCGGAAACACCATATATTTT	CASREGGQGSGNTIYF